This paragraph reports one T cell receptor (beta chain). The data were obtained in a study of blood T cell repertoires in COVID-19. Germline V gene sequence: CDR1 MDHEN, CDR2 SYDVKM. The CDR3 spans 16 residues. With 1 base removed from V and 7 bases from J, the gap between germline ends came to 20 bases. Repertoires were generated with immunoSEQ multiplex PCR, while TCRdb's copy carries only in-frame clones and drops some. The table shows roughly 100,000 clones, with around 84% occurring only once. The receptor was isolated from a man in his 70s with active or convalescent COVID-19. The sequencing input was peripheral blood. The V and J genes are TRBV28 and TRBJ2-7; D remains ambiguous. CDR3 loop: CASSLYQAGTLREQYF. CDR3 DNA: TGTGCCAGCAGTTTATACCAAGCAGGAACCTTACGAGAGCAGTACTTC.